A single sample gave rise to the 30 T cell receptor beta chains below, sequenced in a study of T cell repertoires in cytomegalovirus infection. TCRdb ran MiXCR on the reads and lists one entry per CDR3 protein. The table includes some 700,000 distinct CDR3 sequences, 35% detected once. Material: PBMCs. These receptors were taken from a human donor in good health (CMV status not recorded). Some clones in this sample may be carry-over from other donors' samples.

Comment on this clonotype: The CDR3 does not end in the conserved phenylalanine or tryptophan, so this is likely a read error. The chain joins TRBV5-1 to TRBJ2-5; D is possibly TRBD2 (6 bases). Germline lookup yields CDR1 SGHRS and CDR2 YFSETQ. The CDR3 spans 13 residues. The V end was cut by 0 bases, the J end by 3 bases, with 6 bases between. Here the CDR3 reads CASSLGGEETQYL. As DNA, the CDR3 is TGCGCCAGCAGCTTGGGGGGGGAAGAGACCCAGTACTTA.

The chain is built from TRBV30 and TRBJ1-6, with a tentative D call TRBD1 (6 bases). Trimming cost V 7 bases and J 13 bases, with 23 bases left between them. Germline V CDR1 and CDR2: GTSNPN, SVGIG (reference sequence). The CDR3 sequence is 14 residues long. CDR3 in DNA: TGTGCCTATGGAGGGGGGACGGCGATTTATCCCCTCCACTTT. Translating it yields CAYGGGTAIYPLHF. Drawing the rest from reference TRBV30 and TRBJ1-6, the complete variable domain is SQTIHQWPATLVQPVGSPLSLECTVEGTSNPNLYWYRQAAGRGLQLLFYSVGIGQISSEVPQNLSASRPQDRQFILSSKKLLLSDSGFYLCAYGGGTAIYPLHFGNGTRLTVT.

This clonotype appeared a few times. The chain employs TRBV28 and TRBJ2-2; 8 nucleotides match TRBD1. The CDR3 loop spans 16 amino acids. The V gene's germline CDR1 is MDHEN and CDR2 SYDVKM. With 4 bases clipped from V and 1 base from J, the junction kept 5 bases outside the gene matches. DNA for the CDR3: TGTGCCAGCAGTTCATTAGGGACAGGGAACACCGGGGAGCTGTTTTTT. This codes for CASSSLGTGNTGELFF.

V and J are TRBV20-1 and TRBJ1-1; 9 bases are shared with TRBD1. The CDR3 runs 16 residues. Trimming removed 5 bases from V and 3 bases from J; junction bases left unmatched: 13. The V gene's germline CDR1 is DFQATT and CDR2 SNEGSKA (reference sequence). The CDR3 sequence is CSARPPRHRGHTEAFF. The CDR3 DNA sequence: TGCAGTGCTCGCCCCCCACGGCACAGGGGGCACACTGAAGCTTTCTTT.

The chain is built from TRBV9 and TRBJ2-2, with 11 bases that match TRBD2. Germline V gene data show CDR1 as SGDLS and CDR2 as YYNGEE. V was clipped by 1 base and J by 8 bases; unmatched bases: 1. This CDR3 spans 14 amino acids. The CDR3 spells CASSVRLAGGELFF. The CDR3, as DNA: TGTGCCAGCAGCGTAAGACTAGCGGGAGGGGAGCTGTTTTTT.

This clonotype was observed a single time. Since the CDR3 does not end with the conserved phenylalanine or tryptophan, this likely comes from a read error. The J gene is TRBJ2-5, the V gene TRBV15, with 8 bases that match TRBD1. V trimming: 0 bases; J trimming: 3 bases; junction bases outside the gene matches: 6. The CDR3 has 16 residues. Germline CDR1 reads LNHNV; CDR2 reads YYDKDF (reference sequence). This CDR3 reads CATSRDLSGGEETQYV. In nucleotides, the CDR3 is TGTGCCACCAGCAGAGATCTGTCAGGGGGCGAAGAGACCCAGTACGTC.

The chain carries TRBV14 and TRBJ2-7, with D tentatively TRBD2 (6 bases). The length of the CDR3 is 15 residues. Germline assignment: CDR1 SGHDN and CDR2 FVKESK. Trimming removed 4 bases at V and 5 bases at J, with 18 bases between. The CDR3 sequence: CASSPRLVGANEQYF. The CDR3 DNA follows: TGTGCCAGCAGCCCACGACTAGTCGGTGCCAACGAGCAGTACTTC.

CDR3 bases: TGTGCCAGCAGTCGACAGGCCCAAGAGACCCAGTACTTC. As protein: CASSRQAQETQYF. J is TRBJ2-5 and V is TRBV6-6, with D possibly matching TRBD1 (6 bases). V was trimmed by 5 bases and J by 1 base, leaving 8 bases between them. The CDR3 has 13 amino acids. Germline V gives CDR1 MNHNY, CDR2 SVGAGI (reference sequence).

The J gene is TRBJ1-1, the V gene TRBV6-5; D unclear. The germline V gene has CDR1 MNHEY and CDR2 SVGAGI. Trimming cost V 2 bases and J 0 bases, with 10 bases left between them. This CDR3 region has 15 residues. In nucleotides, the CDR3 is TGTGCCAGCAGTTACGCGGGCCTCATGAACACTGAAGCTTTCTTT. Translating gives CASSYAGLMNTEAFF.

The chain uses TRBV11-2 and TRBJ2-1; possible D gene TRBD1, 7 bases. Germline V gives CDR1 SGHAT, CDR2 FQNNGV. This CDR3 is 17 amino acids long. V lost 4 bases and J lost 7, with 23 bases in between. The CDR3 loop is CASSSVDREGGRNEQFF. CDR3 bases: TGTGCCAGCAGCTCCGTCGACAGGGAAGGAGGGAGAAATGAGCAGTTCTTC.

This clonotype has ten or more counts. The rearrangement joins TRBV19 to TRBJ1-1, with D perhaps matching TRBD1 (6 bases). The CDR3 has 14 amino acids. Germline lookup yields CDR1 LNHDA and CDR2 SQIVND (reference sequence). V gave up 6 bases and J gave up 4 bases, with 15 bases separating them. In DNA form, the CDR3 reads TGTGCCAGTAGCACACGAGGGGGGGGCACTGAAGCTTTCTTT. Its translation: CASSTRGGGTEAFF.

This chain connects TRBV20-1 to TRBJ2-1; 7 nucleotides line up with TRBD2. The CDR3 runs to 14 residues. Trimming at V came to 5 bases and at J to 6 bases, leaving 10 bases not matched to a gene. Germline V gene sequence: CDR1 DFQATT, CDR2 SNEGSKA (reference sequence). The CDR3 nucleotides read TGCAGTGCTCCGGGGCGGGAGCCCATCAATGAGCAGTTCTTC. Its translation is CSAPGREPINEQFF.

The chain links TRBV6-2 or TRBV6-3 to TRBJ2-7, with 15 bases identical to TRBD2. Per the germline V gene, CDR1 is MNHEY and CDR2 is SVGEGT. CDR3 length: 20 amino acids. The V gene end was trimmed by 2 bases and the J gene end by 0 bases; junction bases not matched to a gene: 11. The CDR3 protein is CASSYPPTGTSGRSSYEQYF. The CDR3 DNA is TGTGCCAGCAGTTACCCCCCTACCGGGACTAGCGGGAGGAGCTCCTACGAGCAGTACTTC.

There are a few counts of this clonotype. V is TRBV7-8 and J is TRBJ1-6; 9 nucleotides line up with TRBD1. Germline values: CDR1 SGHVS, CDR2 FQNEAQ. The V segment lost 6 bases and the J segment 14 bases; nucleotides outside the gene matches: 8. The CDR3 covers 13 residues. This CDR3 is CASRLTGGAALHF. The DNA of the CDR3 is TGTGCCAGCAGGCTAACAGGGGGCGCGGCCCTCCACTTT.

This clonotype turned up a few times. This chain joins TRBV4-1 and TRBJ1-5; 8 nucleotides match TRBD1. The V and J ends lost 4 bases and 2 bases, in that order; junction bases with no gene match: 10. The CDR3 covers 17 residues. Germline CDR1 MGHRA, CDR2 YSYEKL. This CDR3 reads CASSPRGQGKGNQPQHF. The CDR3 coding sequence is TGCGCCAGCAGCCCCCGAGGACAGGGAAAGGGCAATCAGCCCCAGCATTTT.

The CDR3 sequence is CASSQGPGDTEAFF. CDR3 bases: TGCGCCAGCAGCCAAGGACCAGGGGACACTGAAGCTTTCTTT. The chain combines TRBV4-1 with TRBJ1-1; D is possibly TRBD1 (6 bases). There are 14 residues in the CDR3. V dropped 1 base and J dropped 3 bases, with 9 bases sitting between them. Germline values: CDR1 MGHRA, CDR2 YSYEKL.

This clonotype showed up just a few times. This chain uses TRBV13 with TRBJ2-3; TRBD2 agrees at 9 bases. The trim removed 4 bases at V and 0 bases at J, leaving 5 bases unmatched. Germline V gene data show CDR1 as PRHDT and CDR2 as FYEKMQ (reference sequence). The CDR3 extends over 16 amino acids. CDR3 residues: CASSSLAGTSTDTQYF. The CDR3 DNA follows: TGTGCCAGCAGCTCCCTAGCGGGGACTAGCACAGATACGCAGTATTTT. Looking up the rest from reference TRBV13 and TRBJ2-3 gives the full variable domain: AAGVIQSPRHLIKEKRETATLKCYPIPRHDTVYWYQQGPGQDPQFLISFYEKMQSDKGSIPDRFSAQQFSDYHSELNMSSLELGDSALYFCASSSLAGTSTDTQYFGPGTRLTVL.

CDR3 sequence reads: CASSLTGRDTQYF. CDR3 nucleotide sequence: TGTGCCAGCAGCCTGACAGGGAGGGATACGCAGTATTTT. The chain joins TRBV7-2 to TRBJ2-3; maybe TRBD1 (7 bases). Germline V CDR1 and CDR2: SGHTA, FQGNSA. This CDR3 comprises 13 residues. Trimming pared 5 bases from V and 6 bases from J, leaving 12 bases between.

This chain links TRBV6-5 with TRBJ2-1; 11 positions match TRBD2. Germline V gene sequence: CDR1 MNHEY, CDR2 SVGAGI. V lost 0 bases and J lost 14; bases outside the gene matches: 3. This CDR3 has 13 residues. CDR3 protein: CASSYSASGRKFF. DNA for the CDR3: TGTGCCAGCAGTTACTCGGCTAGCGGGAGGAAGTTCTTC.

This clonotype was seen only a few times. This chain's CDR3 is CASRSGQIYYGYTF. In DNA, the CDR3 is TGTGCCAGCAGGTCTGGACAGATTTACTATGGCTACACCTTC. This chain joins TRBV6-1 and TRBJ1-2; D perhaps matches TRBD1 (6 bases). Per germline, CDR1 MNHNS and CDR2 SASEGT. The CDR3 is 14 amino acids. Trimming took off 6 bases at V and 3 bases at J, with 14 bases between the two ends.

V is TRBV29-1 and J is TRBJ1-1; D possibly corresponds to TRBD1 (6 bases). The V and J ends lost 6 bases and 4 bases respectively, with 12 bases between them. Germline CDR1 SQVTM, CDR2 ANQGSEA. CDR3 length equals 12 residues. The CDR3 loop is CSVQQGGTEAFF. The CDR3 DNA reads TGCAGCGTACAACAGGGAGGCACTGAAGCTTTCTTT.

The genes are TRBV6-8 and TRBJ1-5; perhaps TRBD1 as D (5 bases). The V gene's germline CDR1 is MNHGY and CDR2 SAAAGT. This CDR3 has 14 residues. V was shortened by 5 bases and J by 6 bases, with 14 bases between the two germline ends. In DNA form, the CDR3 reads TGTGCCAGCAGTGCCGGGACGAAGTTTCAGCCCCAGCATTTT. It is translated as CASSAGTKFQPQHF.

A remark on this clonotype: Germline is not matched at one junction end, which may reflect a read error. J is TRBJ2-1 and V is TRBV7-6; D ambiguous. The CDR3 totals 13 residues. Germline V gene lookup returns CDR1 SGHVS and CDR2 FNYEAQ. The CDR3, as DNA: TGTGACAGCAGCTTTCGAGCAGACGATGAGCAGTTCTTC. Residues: CDSSFRADDEQFF.

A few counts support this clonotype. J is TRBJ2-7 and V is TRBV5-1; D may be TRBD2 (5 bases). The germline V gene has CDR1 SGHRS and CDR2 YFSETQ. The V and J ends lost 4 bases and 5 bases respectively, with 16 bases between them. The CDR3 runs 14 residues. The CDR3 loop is CASSPGLWGDEQYF. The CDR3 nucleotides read TGCGCCAGCAGCCCCGGACTGTGGGGAGACGAGCAGTACTTC.

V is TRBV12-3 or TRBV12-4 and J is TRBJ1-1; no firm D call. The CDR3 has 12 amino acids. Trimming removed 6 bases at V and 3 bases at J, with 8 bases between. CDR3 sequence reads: CASSERYTEAFF. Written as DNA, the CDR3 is TGTGCCAGCAGCGAGAGATACACTGAAGCTTTCTTT.

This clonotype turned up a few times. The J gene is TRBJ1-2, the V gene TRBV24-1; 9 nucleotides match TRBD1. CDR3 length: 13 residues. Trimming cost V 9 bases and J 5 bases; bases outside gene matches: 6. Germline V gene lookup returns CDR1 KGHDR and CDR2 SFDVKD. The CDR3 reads CATSDRGFYGYTF. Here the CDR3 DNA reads TGTGCCACCTCCGACAGGGGGTTTTATGGCTACACCTTC.

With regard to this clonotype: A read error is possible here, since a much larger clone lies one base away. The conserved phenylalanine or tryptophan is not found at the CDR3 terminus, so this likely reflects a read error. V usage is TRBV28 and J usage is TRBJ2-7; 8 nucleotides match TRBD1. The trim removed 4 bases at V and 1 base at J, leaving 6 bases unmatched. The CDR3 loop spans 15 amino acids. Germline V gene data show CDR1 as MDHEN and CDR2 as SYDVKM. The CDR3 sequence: CASSSSGTGSYEQYL. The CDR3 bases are TGTGCCAGCAGTTCTTCCGGGACAGGTTCCTACGAGCAGTACTTA.

Here the CDR3 DNA reads TGTGCCAGCTCACCATTGGGACAGGGATATATGAACACTGAAGCTTTCTTT. Encoded protein: CASSPLGQGYMNTEAFF. The chain is built from TRBV18 and TRBJ1-1; 9 bases are shared with TRBD1. CDR1 and CDR2 from the germline V gene are KGHSH and LQKENI. Trimming took 2 bases from V and 0 from J; bases not matched to a gene: 7. This CDR3 region has 17 residues.

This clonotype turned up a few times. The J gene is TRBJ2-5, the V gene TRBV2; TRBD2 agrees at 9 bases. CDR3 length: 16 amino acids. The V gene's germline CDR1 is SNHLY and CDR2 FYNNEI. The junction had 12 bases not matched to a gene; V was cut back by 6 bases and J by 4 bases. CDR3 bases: TGTGCCAGCAGGAACATGGGACTAGCCGCTCCAGAGACCCAGTACTTC. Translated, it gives CASRNMGLAAPETQYF.

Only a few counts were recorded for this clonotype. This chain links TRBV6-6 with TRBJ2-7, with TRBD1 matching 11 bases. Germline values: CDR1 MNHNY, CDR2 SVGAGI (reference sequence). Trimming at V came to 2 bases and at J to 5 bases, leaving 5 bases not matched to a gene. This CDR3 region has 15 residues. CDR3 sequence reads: CASSYPRDRGNEQYF. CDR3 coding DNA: TGTGCCAGCAGTTACCCGCGGGACAGGGGGAACGAGCAGTACTTC.